This TCR beta chain stems from a study of vaccination and CD4 T cells after COVID-19. The study's findings and limits: Within the convalescent patients, spike mono-reactivity was found in 304 of 307 vaccine-specific clones.

To note about this clonotype: The antigen is unknown.

At the Johns Hopkins FTIC core, DNA taken from cultured CD4+ T cells was sequenced by way of the Oncomine TCR Beta short-read assay. MiXCR was run by TCRdb on the PCR reads, yielding one entry per CDR3 protein. The sample has 10,000 or so distinct CDR3 sequences, 20% to 30% seen once; the top ten hold around 45%. This CDR3 is built from 14 residues. Looked up from germline, CDR1 is SGHRS and CDR2 is YFSETQ. V lost 0 bases and J lost 5, with 11 bases in between. This sample's treatment: roughly ten-day PBMC culture with coronavirus spike peptide pools or control peptides (ViraFEST assay). Healthy recipients of the vaccine lacked prior SARS-CoV-2 infection, as demonstrated by nucleocapsid antibodies that were negative both before and after vaccination.

The chain joins TRBV5-1 to TRBJ2-5; D is perhaps TRBD1 (6 bases). This TCR derives from a human donor who received a COVID-19 vaccine. The source material was CD4+ T cells from blood, cultured in vitro, sampled before SARS-CoV-2 vaccination. DNA of the CDR3: TGCGCCAGCAGCTTGGCGGACAGATGGGAGACCCAGTACTTC. Protein product: CASSLADRWETQYF.